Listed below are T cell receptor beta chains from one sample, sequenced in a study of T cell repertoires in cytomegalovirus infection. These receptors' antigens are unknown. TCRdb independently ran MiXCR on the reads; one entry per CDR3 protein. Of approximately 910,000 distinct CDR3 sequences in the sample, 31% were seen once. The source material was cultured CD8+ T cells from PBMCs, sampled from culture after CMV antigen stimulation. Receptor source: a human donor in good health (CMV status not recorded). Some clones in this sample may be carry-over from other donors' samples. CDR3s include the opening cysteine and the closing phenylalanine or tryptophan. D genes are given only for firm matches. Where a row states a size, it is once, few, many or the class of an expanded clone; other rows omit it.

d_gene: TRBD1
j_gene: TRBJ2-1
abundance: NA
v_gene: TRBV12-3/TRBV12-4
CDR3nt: TGTGCCAGCAGTTTTCCGGGACAGATTTTCCACAATGAGCAGTTCTTC
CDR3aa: CASSFPGQIFHNEQFF

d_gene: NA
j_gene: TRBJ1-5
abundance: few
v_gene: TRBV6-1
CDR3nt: TGTGCCAGCAGTGAATACGGGTCAGGGGATTATCAGCCCCAGCATTTT
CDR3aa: CASSEYGSGDYQPQHF

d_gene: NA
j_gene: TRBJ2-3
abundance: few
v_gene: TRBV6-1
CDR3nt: TGTGCCAGCAGTGAAGGTGTGACAAGTTGGGATACGCAGTATTTT
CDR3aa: CASSEGVTSWDTQYF

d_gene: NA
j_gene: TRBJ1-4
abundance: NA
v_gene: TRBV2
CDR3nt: TGTGCCAGGAGCCGGGAGCCGGATGAAAAACTGTTTTTT
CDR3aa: CARSREPDEKLFF

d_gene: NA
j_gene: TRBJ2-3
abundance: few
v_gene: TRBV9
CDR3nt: TGTGCCAGCAGCGTAGACTCAGATACGCAGTATTTT
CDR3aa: CASSVDSDTQYF

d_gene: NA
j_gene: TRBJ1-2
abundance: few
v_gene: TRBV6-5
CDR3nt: TGTGCCAGCAGTTATGGTTCGGGGAACTATGGCTACACCTTC
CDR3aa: CASSYGSGNYGYTF

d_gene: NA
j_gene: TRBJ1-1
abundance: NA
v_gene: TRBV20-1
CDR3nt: TGCAGTGCTTCGAAGACAGAGAAGAACACTGAAGCTTTCTTT
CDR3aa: CSASKTEKNTEAFF

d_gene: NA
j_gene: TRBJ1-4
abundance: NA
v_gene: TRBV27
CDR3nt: TGTGCCAGCAGCCCGGGGTTCTCTAATGAAAAACTGTTTTTT
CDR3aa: CASSPGFSNEKLFF

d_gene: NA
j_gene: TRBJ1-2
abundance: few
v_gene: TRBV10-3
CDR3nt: TGTGCCATCATGGCAGGGTATGGCTACACCTTC
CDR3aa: CAIMAGYGYTF

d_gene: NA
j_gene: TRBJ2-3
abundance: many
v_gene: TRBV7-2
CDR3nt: TGTGCCAGCAGCTTAGTGGGACAAAGGGTCGGCACTAGCACAGATACGCAGTATTTT
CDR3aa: CASSLVGQRVGTSTDTQYF

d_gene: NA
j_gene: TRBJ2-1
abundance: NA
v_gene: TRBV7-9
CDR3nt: TGTGCCAGCAGCTTACCCGATTATAGGAGCTCCTACAATGAGCAGTTCTTC
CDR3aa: CASSLPDYRSSYNEQFF

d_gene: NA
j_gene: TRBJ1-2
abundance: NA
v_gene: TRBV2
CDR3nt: TGTGCCAGCAGTGTCGGCAACAATGGCTACACCTTC
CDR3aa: CASSVGNNGYTF

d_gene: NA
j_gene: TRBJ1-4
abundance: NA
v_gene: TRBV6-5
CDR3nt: TGTGCCAGCAGCCACGTTCGCGGGGAACTGTTTTTT
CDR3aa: CASSHVRGELFF

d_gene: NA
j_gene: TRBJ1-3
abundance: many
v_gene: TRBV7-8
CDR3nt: TGTGCCAGCAGCTTAGGGGTGACTGGAAACACCATATATTTT
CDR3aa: CASSLGVTGNTIYF

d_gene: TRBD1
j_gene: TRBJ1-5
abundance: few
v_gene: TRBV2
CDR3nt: TGTGCCAGCAATCCCGGGACAGGGGTTTATCAGCCCCAGCATTTT
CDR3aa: CASNPGTGVYQPQHF

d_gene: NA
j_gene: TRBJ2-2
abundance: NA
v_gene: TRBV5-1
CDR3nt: TGCGCCAGCAGCTTGGATCGATTCGGGGAGCTGTTTTTT
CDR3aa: CASSLDRFGELFF

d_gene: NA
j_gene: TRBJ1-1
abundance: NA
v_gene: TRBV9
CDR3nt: TGTGCCAGCAGCGATCGAGTGCTCGGAGCTTTCTTT
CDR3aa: CASSDRVLGAFF

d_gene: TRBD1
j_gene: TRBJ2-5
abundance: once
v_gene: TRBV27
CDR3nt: TGTGCCAGCAGTCCGGGGACAGGGGGCTTCAGGGAGACCCAGTACTTC
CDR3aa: CASSPGTGGFRETQYF